This TCR beta chain was recovered during a study of T cell responses to AZD1222 COVID-19 vaccine. Study context: Pooled samples include second doses given at about 4 or 12 weeks.

Profiling relied on immunoSEQ multiplex PCR, and the TCRdb table lists in-frame clones only, not all of them. The sample holds 100,000 or so clones, over 75% seen once. Broader study findings: Most donors were white British, females outnumbered males, and clonal diversity was possibly underestimated. The reported proportion of spike-specific TCRs targeting unmutated variant regions was nearly half. Mapped onto spike, vaccine-associated CD4 TCRs spanned it and were dominant at 160-218 and 743-854.

The CDR3 loop spans 11 amino acids. Between the trimmed V and J ends, which lost 6 bases and 4 bases, there was a span of 4 bases. Germline V lookup: CDR1 SNHLY, CDR2 FYNNEI. On this clone itself: Its matching antigen is unknown.

This chain connects TRBV2 to TRBJ2-1; D unresolved. This sequence was found in an adult in good health. Sequenced here: peripheral blood, sampled on day 0 of AZD1222 vaccination. As DNA, the CDR3 is TGTGCCAGCAGCCAATACAATGAGCAGTTCTTC. Translating it yields CASSQYNEQFF.